The present TCR beta chain was sequenced within a study of breast tumors, draining lymph nodes, adjacent tissues. TCRdb fed the multiplex PCR reads into MiXCR, producing one record per CDR3 protein. The repertoire consists of approximately 280,000 distinct CDR3 sequences, with 30% to 35% occurring once and the leading ten covering around 1.1%. There are many counts of this clonotype. The target antigen is unknown. Breast cancer patients provided tissue from their axillary draining lymph nodes. The V gene lost 4 bases and the J gene lost 5 bases, with 9 bases spanning the gap. Germline lookup yields CDR1 LGHNA and CDR2 YNFKEQ. This CDR3 contains 13 residues. Study findings and constraints: Findings are consistent with lymph node origin and intratumoral expansion of most tumor T cells. That most tumor T cells come from lymph nodes remained unproven. Compared with lymph nodes, tumors were less diverse; compared with nontumor tissue, more.

Sequenced: axillary lymph node tissue. The sequence came from a female donor with breast cancer. Some clones in this sample may be carry-over from other donors' samples. The V call is TRBV4-2, the J call TRBJ2-1, with TRBD2 as a possible D gene (6 bases). The CDR3 DNA is TGTGCCAGCAGCCCGACTAGGAACAATGAGCAGTTCTTC. Translated: CASSPTRNNEQFF.